The next 26 T cell receptor beta chains were all read from a single sample in a study of metastatic and nonmetastatic thyroid tumors. Using MiXCR, TCRdb re-called clones from the PCR reads. The sample includes about 28,000 clones, about 15% of them seen just once. Patients had received no treatment of any kind before thyroid surgery. The sequenced sample consisted of blood. Every receptor here comes from a female donor with papillary thyroid cancer or a benign thyroid nodule (not recorded which). Some clones in this sample may be carry-over from other donors' samples.

This clone was recorded at least ten times. The chain has TRBV15 and TRBJ2-5; D possibly matches TRBD1 or TRBD2 (5 bases each). Germline V gene sequence: CDR1 LNHNV, CDR2 YYDKDF (reference sequence). The CDR3 loop spans 16 amino acids. The ends were cut back, 3 bases at V and 2 bases at J, with 16 bases in the middle. This chain's CDR3 is CATSRGDKVAQETQYF. The DNA of the CDR3 is TGTGCCACCAGCAGGGGGGATAAGGTCGCGCAAGAGACCCAGTACTTC.

This clone was recorded many times. CDR3 loop: CASSRTVFNEQFF. The CDR3 DNA reads as TGTGCCAGCAGCAGGACAGTTTTCAATGAGCAGTTCTTC. The chain combines TRBV11-3 with TRBJ2-1; D is perhaps TRBD1 (6 bases). V was pared by 5 bases and J by 6 bases, with 11 bases between. Germline V gene data show CDR1 as SGHNT and CDR2 as YENEEA. The CDR3 totals 13 residues.

In this sample, this clone turned up many times. The chain joins TRBV7-6 to TRBJ2-7; possibly TRBD2 for D (7 bases). With 2 bases removed from V and 2 bases from J, the gap between germline ends came to 19 bases. This CDR3 contains 17 residues. From germline, CDR1 is SGHVS and CDR2 FNYEAQ. The CDR3 loop reads CASSLLGTGGSTYEQYF. CDR3 DNA: TGTGCCAGCAGCTTATTAGGAACGGGGGGCAGTACCTACGAGCAGTACTTC.

Many counts were recorded for this clone. The V and J genes are TRBV30 and TRBJ2-3, with D perhaps matching TRBD2 (6 bases). This CDR3 region has 13 residues. Germline assignment: CDR1 GTSNPN and CDR2 SVGIG (reference sequence). With 0 bases removed from V and 4 bases from J, the gap between germline ends came to 8 bases. The DNA for the CDR3 is TGTGCCTGGAGTGTAAGGAGGGCAGATACGCAGTATTTT. Protein product: CAWSVRRADTQYF.

This clone was counted between two and nine times. Given a much more abundant clone one base away, this may be a read error. CDR3 nucleotides: TGCAGCGTTGAAAAACATTTCGGCTATGGCTACACCTTC. Protein sequence: CSVEKHFGYGYTF. This rearrangement joins TRBV29-1 to TRBJ1-2; D gene uncertain. The germline V gene has CDR1 SQVTM and CDR2 ANQGSEA. Trimming shortened V by 2 bases and J by 4 bases, and 11 bases separated the two germline ends. The CDR3 is 13 residues long.

This clone was seen a handful of times. The chain is built from TRBV6-1 and TRBJ2-3, with D perhaps TRBD2 (6 bases). Trimming pared 0 bases from V and 3 bases from J, leaving 19 bases between. CDR3 length: 18 amino acids. In germline, CDR1 is MNHNS, CDR2 SASEGT. CDR3 sequence: CASSEAAVSGTFTDTQYF. The CDR3 DNA is TGTGCCAGCAGTGAAGCAGCTGTTAGCGGAACCTTTACAGATACGCAGTATTTT.

This clone was seen ten or more times. The sample carries other DNA sequences with the same CDR3. The chain has TRBV6-1 and TRBJ2-5, with 8 bases lining up with TRBD2. Germline values: CDR1 MNHNS, CDR2 SASEGT. This CDR3 has 14 residues. V lost 5 bases to trimming and J lost 3 bases; unmatched junction nucleotides: 5. The CDR3 nucleotides are TGTGCCAGCAGTCTTGGACTAGCCGAAGAGACCCAGTACTTC. Translation: CASSLGLAEETQYF.

There are many counts of this clone. The chain couples TRBV6-2 or TRBV6-3 to TRBJ2-3, with a possible D match to TRBD2 (6 bases). Trimming removed 4 bases from V and 14 bases from J, with 16 bases in between. CDR3 length equals 12 residues. Germline CDR1 is MNHEY and CDR2 is SVGEGT. The CDR3 spells CASSFSPGVRYF. The CDR3 DNA follows: TGTGCCAGCAGTTTTAGTCCGGGAGTTCGGTATTTT.

The sample holds many counts of this clone. A much larger clone sits a single nucleotide away, making a read error possible. The CDR3, as DNA: TGTGCCAGCAGTTTAAACATGCAGCAAGAGACCCAGTACTTC. Translated: CASSLNMQQETQYF. V and J are TRBV12-3 or TRBV12-4 and TRBJ2-5; the D is unclear. The CDR3 extends over 14 amino acids. The germline V and J ends were trimmed by 2 bases and 2 bases, with 9 bases remaining between them.

The chain has TRBV7-3 and TRBJ2-3; D may be TRBD1 (5 bases). This CDR3 spans 15 amino acids. CDR1 and CDR2 (germline): SGHTA, FQGTGA. The V end lost 7 bases, the J end lost 4 bases, and 18 bases lay between the germline ends. The CDR3 loop is CASIPQVSGPDTQYF. The DNA of the CDR3 is TGTGCCAGCATCCCACAAGTCTCAGGGCCAGATACGCAGTATTTT.

V and J are TRBV24-1 and TRBJ2-3; 10 bases are shared with TRBD1. The CDR3 has 16 amino acids. Germline trimming cut 3 bases from V and 5 bases from J; bases unmatched to any gene: 7. Germline CDR1 and CDR2: KGHDR and SFDVKD. In nucleotides, the CDR3 is TGTGCCACCAGTGATCCAGCGACAGGGGGCAAAGATACGCAGTATTTT. Protein product: CATSDPATGGKDTQYF.

This clone occurred many times. J is TRBJ2-5 and V is TRBV11-3; 7 nucleotides line up with TRBD1. Looked up from germline, CDR1 is SGHNT and CDR2 is YENEEA. With 6 bases clipped from V and 5 bases from J, the junction kept 12 bases outside the gene matches. The CDR3 length is 15 residues. The CDR3 region has the DNA TGTGCCAGCAGAGGACAGGTCGGGCCGTGGGAGACCCAGTACTTC. Translation gives CASRGQVGPWETQYF.

This clone ranks as medium-sized. The chain couples TRBV6-2 or TRBV6-3 to TRBJ2-7; possibly TRBD2 for D (7 bases). V was pared by 10 bases and J by 3 bases, with 16 bases between. The germline V gene has CDR1 MNHEY and CDR2 SVGEGT. This CDR3 has 13 amino acids. The CDR3 here is CATQRGGFYEQYF. The CDR3 DNA follows: TGTGCCACCCAAAGGGGGGGCTTCTACGAGCAGTACTTC.

This clone was counted many times. This rearrangement joins TRBV24-1 to TRBJ2-1, with D possibly matching TRBD2 (6 bases). The germline V gene has CDR1 KGHDR and CDR2 SFDVKD. V was pared by 4 bases and J by 9 bases, with 21 bases between. This CDR3 has 16 residues. CDR3 sequence: CATSDPGLGLASEQFF. The CDR3 nucleotides are TGTGCCACCAGTGACCCGGGACTCGGTTTGGCGAGTGAGCAGTTCTTC.

This clone has ten or more counts. The chain carries TRBV20-1 and TRBJ2-5; TRBD1 is a possible D gene (5 bases). This CDR3 has 15 amino acids. Germline CDR1 DFQATT, CDR2 SNEGSKA (reference sequence). The V and J ends lost 6 bases and 5 bases respectively, with 22 bases between them. CDR3 protein: CSAQGPGESWETQYF. The CDR3 DNA reads TGCAGTGCCCAGGGCCCGGGTGAGTCGTGGGAGACCCAGTACTTC.

In its sample, this clone was seen many times. The V gene is TRBV9, the J gene TRBJ2-2; 7 nucleotides match TRBD1. Losses at the gene ends were 1 base for V and 5 bases for J; bases not matched to a gene: 8. The CDR3 sequence is 16 residues long. From germline, CDR1 is SGDLS and CDR2 YYNGEE. The CDR3 DNA sequence: TGTGCCAGCAGCGTATTTTCCGGGACAGCGACCGGGGAGCTGTTTTTT. Amino acid sequence: CASSVFSGTATGELFF.

This clone was recorded at least ten times. The gene calls are TRBV11-2 and TRBJ1-1; no clear D. The CDR3 has 12 amino acids. V was clipped by 1 base and J by 4 bases, with 4 bases between them. CDR1 is SGHAT, CDR2 FQNNGV, per germline. In nucleotides, the CDR3 is TGTGCCAGCAGCTTAGGGGCCACTGAAGCTTTCTTT. Its protein product is CASSLGATEAFF.

At least ten counts were recorded for this clone. V is TRBV5-4 and J is TRBJ2-2; a weak D match, TRBD1 (6 bases). This CDR3 spans 13 amino acids. V lost 4 bases, J lost 4 bases, and 8 bases lay in between. CDR1 SGHNT and CDR2 YYREEE come from the germline V gene (reference sequence). CDR3 coding DNA: TGTGCCAGCAGCAACAGGGTCACCGGGGAGCTGTTTTTT. Residues: CASSNRVTGELFF. Complete variable domain (other parts from reference TRBV5-4 and TRBJ2-2): ETGVTQSPTHLIKTRGQQVTLRCSSQSGHNTVSWYQQALGQGPQFIFQYYREEENGRGNFPPRFSGLQFPNYSSELNVNALELDDSALYLCASSNRVTGELFFGEGSRLTVL.

In its sample, this clone was seen many times. The V gene is TRBV7-2, the J gene TRBJ2-7; possibly TRBD2 for D (5 bases). The germline gives CDR1 SGHTA, CDR2 FQGNSA. Trimming cost V 5 bases and J 1 base, with 15 bases left between them. This CDR3 is built from 15 residues. The CDR3 region has the DNA TGTGCCAGCAGCCAATCGGAGAGGGAGTCCTACGAGCAGTACTTC. It codes for CASSQSERESYEQYF. Combining the CDR3 with reference TRBV7-2 and TRBJ2-7 gives the whole variable domain GAGVSQSPSNKVTEKGKDVELRCDPISGHTALYWYRQSLGQGLEFLIYFQGNSAPDKSGLPSDRFSAERTGGSVSTLTIQRTQQEDSAVYLCASSQSERESYEQYFGPGTRLTVT.

This clone occurred many times. CDR3 residues: CATSRDSGGWMGDTQYF. DNA for the CDR3: TGTGCCACCAGCAGAGATTCGGGGGGATGGATGGGGGATACGCAGTATTTT. This chain connects TRBV15 to TRBJ2-3; 7 nucleotides align to TRBD2. Trimming cost V 0 bases and J 6 bases; bases outside gene matches: 12. Germline CDR1 LNHNV, CDR2 YYDKDF (reference sequence). CDR3 length: 17 residues.

The genes are TRBV5-1 and TRBJ2-7, with unresolved D. The CDR3 has 12 amino acids. Germline assignment: CDR1 SGHRS and CDR2 YFSETQ. The V and J ends lost 1 base and 7 bases respectively, with 9 bases between them. CDR3 DNA: TGCGCCAGCAGCTTGTCTCTTGTTGAGCAGTACTTC. Translated: CASSLSLVEQYF.

The chain couples TRBV7-3 to TRBJ2-1; TRBD2 matches 8 bases. Germline V gives CDR1 SGHTA, CDR2 FQGTGA. The CDR3 totals 19 residues. V lost 1 base, J lost 0 bases, and 11 bases stayed unmatched. The CDR3 region has the DNA TGTGCCAGCAGCTTAAAGTGGAGACTAGCGTCTAGCTCCTACAATGAGCAGTTCTTC. Translated: CASSLKWRLASSSYNEQFF.

This clone was detected many times. The chain carries TRBV28 and TRBJ2-5; D might be TRBD2 (6 bases). The CDR3 length is 13 residues. Trimming shortened V by 2 bases and J by 7 bases, and 11 bases separated the two germline ends. Germline V gives CDR1 MDHEN, CDR2 SYDVKM. Here the CDR3 DNA reads TGTGCCAGCAGTTTAAATCTGGGGGGGACCCAGTACTTC. The encoded protein is CASSLNLGGTQYF. Filled out from reference TRBV28 and TRBJ2-5, the complete variable domain reads DVKVTQSSRYLVKRTGEKVFLECVQDMDHENMFWYRQDPGLGLRLIYFSYDVKMKEKGDIPEGYSVSREKKERFSLILESASTNQTSMYLCASSLNLGGTQYFGPGTRLLVL.

This clone was detected many times. The chain couples TRBV15 to TRBJ2-5; a weak D match, TRBD1 (6 bases). CDR3 length equals 16 residues. V gave up 3 bases and J gave up 4 bases, with 18 bases separating them. Germline lookup yields CDR1 LNHNV and CDR2 YYDKDF (reference sequence). The CDR3: CATSSTGTPRGETQYF. CDR3 bases: TGTGCCACCAGCAGCACCGGGACACCGAGGGGAGAGACCCAGTACTTC.

This clone was counted at least ten times. The rearrangement uses TRBV7-8 and TRBJ2-2; D possibly corresponds to TRBD1 (5 bases). CDR3 length equals 13 residues. Trimming cost V 3 bases and J 6 bases, with 8 bases left between them. Per germline, CDR1 SGHVS and CDR2 FQNEAQ. The DNA for the CDR3 is TGTGCCAGCAGCTTCAGGGTGGCCGGGGAGCTGTTTTTT. It encodes CASSFRVAGELFF.

Ten or more counts support this clone. The chain employs TRBV7-8 and TRBJ2-7, with 8 nucleotides matching TRBD2. The CDR3 is 16 residues long. Germline values: CDR1 SGHVS, CDR2 FQNEAQ. V dropped 1 base and J dropped 1; count of bases not matched to a gene: 6. Here the CDR3 DNA reads TGTGCCAGCAGCTTAGTCGGGGGGGGCCCTTCCTACGAGCAGTACTTC. This codes for CASSLVGGGPSYEQYF.